The T cell receptor (beta chain) described here comes from a study of blood T cell repertoires in COVID-19. At the level of the study: Samples taken during acute and convalescent COVID-19 were collected in the United States, Italy and Spain. From T cells, B-cell-depleted T cells, or PBMCs came the material, which was cDNA or gDNA.

Per the authors' pipeline: Reference gene primers were amplified, and this amplification served to estimate nucleated cell counts. TCRdb keeps only in-frame clones here, not all; method: immunoSEQ multiplex PCR. The V and J calls and clone size come from that table; D and trimming were worked out from the DNA. The data show 70,000 to 85,000 clones, around 90% seen once. The CDR3 contains 15 residues. This clonotype was obtained from a human donor in a cohort sampled during active COVID-19. What was sequenced was peripheral blood. The chain combines TRBV21-1 with TRBJ1-1. TRBV21-1 is shown as a pseudogene. CDR3 sequence reads: CASSTDGGLSTEAFF. The CDR3 DNA follows: TGTGCCAGCAGCACGGACGGGGGGCTGAGCACTGAAGCTTTCTTT.